The 21 T cell receptor beta chains in this list originate from one sample, sequenced in a study of T cell responses to AZD1222 COVID-19 vaccine. Only in-frame clones appear in the TCRdb table, and some are missing; sequencing was by immunoSEQ multiplex PCR. The sample lists more than 60,000 clones, roughly 87% seen once, with roughly a sixth in the top ten. This specimen was peripheral blood, taken on day 0 of AZD1222 vaccination. These receptors came from an adult in good health.

Only one count was recorded for this clone. The chain links TRBV5-6 to TRBJ1-6, with D perhaps matching TRBD1 (5 bases). The V and J ends lost 3 bases and 11 bases respectively, with 21 bases between them. Per the germline V gene, CDR1 is SGHDT and CDR2 is YYEEEE. This CDR3 is 16 amino acids long. The CDR3 loop is CASSSLLIGGEPPLHF. The DNA for the CDR3 is TGTGCCAGCAGCTCGCTCTTGATTGGGGGAGAACCACCCCTCCACTTT.

The chain is built from TRBV10-3 and TRBJ1-1; 8 bases align to TRBD1. CDR1 and CDR2 from the germline V gene are ENHRY and SYGVKD. The CDR3 is made up of 13 amino acids. The V and J ends lost 10 bases and 1 base, in that order; junction bases with no gene match: 5. The CDR3 region is CATSGTGNTEAFF. The CDR3 nucleotides are TGTGCCACCTCCGGGACAGGGAACACTGAAGCTTTCTTT.

The chain is built from TRBV7-2 and TRBJ2-7, with TRBD2 matching 9 bases. Germline values: CDR1 SGHTA, CDR2 FQGNSA. The CDR3 is 15 amino acids. With V trimmed by 3 bases and J by 4 bases, 7 bases remained unmatched. In DNA form, the CDR3 reads TGTGCCAGCAGCTTGGGAGCGGGAGGACAGTACGAGCAGTACTTC. It translates to CASSLGAGGQYEQYF.

The chain links TRBV6-6 to TRBJ2-3; no clear D. The CDR3 length is 16 residues. V lost 4 bases and J 1 base, leaving 15 bases between the germline ends. Looked up from germline, CDR1 is MNHNY and CDR2 is SVGAGI (reference sequence). The CDR3 reads CASSSELESGTDTQYF. CDR3 in DNA: TGTGCCAGCAGTTCCGAGCTAGAGTCGGGCACAGATACGCAGTATTTT.

This chain uses TRBV6-5 with TRBJ1-6, with a possible D match to TRBD1 (6 bases). Trimming removed 7 bases from V and 6 bases from J, with 16 bases in between. Germline CDR1 reads MNHEY; CDR2 reads SVGAGI. This CDR3 contains 15 residues. CDR3 region: CASMAGGNFNSPLHF. CDR3 in DNA: TGTGCCAGCATGGCGGGGGGCAACTTTAATTCACCCCTCCACTTT.

The gene calls are TRBV7-2 and TRBJ2-7; TRBD1 aligns across 8 bases. Unmatched junction bases numbered 7, after V lost 3 bases and J lost 6 bases. The CDR3 loop spans 14 amino acids. CDR1 is SGHTA, CDR2 FQGNSA, per germline. The CDR3 DNA sequence: TGTGCCAGCAGCTTGGACAGGGCAGGTATCGAGCAGTACTTC. Translated: CASSLDRAGIEQYF. Full variable domain (missing parts from reference TRBV7-2 and TRBJ2-7): GAGVSQSPSNKVTEKGKDVELRCDPISGHTALYWYRQSLGQGLEFLIYFQGNSAPDKSGLPSDRFSAERTGGSVSTLTIQRTQQEDSAVYLCASSLDRAGIEQYFGPGTRLTVT.

The CDR3 spells CASSATDLATNEKLFF. CDR3 DNA sequence: TGTGCCAGTAGTGCAACGGATCTAGCAACTAATGAAAAACTGTTTTTT. The rearrangement links TRBV19 to TRBJ1-4; D is unclear. The V and J ends lost 5 bases and 0 bases respectively, with 13 bases between them. Germline CDR1 is LNHDA and CDR2 is SQIVND (reference sequence). The CDR3 totals 16 residues.

The chain is built from TRBV4-3 and TRBJ2-1; the match to TRBD2 covers 12 bases. The CDR3 spans 16 residues. V lost 0 bases and J lost 6; bases outside the gene matches: 3. Germline CDR1 reads LGHNA; CDR2 reads YSLEER. As DNA, the CDR3 is TGCGCCAGCAGCCAAGATCCTAGCGGGGGGGCCAATGAGCAGTTCTTC. It specifies CASSQDPSGGANEQFF.

The chain joins TRBV6-1 to TRBJ1-2; the D gene is possibly TRBD1 (5 bases). Trimming cost V 3 bases and J 3 bases, with 14 bases left between them. The CDR3 covers 15 residues. CDR1 MNHNS and CDR2 SASEGT come from the germline V gene. For the CDR3, the DNA is TGTGCCAGCAGTGAGCTGGCAGCGGGGGACTATGGCTACACCTTC. Its protein product is CASSELAAGDYGYTF.

The chain combines TRBV28 with TRBJ1-2; the D gene is possibly TRBD1 (5 bases). Deletions cut 8 bases from V and 4 bases from J, with 14 bases between. The CDR3 has 13 amino acids. The V gene's germline CDR1 is MDHEN and CDR2 SYDVKM. Here the CDR3 DNA reads TGTGCCAGCCGCCGGGACCCTTCCTATGGCTACACCTTC. This translates into CASRRDPSYGYTF.

Of note for this clone: In the same sample, other DNA sequences code for this CDR3. This chain uses TRBV27 with TRBJ2-2, with 10 bases lining up with TRBD1. CDR1 and CDR2 from the germline V gene are MNHEY and SMNVEV (reference sequence). The V and J ends lost 3 bases and 1 base, in that order; junction bases with no gene match: 2. The CDR3 has 16 amino acids. As DNA, the CDR3 is TGTGCCAGCAGTTTCTGGACAGGGGGGAACACCGGGGAGCTGTTTTTT. Translating gives CASSFWTGGNTGELFF.

V and J are TRBV2 and TRBJ1-6; 7 nucleotides match TRBD1. Germline CDR1 reads SNHLY; CDR2 reads FYNNEI. Trimming at V came to 1 base and at J to 4 bases, leaving 1 base not matched to a gene. CDR3 length: 15 residues. The DNA for the CDR3 is TGTGCCAGCAGTGAAGGGGGACAGTATAATTCACCCCTCCACTTT. This codes for CASSEGGQYNSPLHF.

CDR3 nucleotides: TGTGCCAGCAGCCCACTAGCGTTGAGCTCCTACGAGCAGTACTTC. This codes for CASSPLALSSYEQYF. The chain employs TRBV11-2 and TRBJ2-7; the match to TRBD2 covers 7 bases. This CDR3 region has 15 residues. The germline V gene has CDR1 SGHAT and CDR2 FQNNGV. V lost 5 bases and J lost 0; bases outside the gene matches: 7.

The J gene is TRBJ2-3, the V gene TRBV12-3 or TRBV12-4, with no clear D. This CDR3 contains 13 residues. V lost 3 bases and J 0 bases, leaving 4 bases between the germline ends. The DNA of the CDR3 is TGTGCCAGCAGTTTCCCCAGCACAGATACGCAGTATTTT. Translated: CASSFPSTDTQYF.

The chain recombines TRBV14 with TRBJ1-3; D unclear. Germline assignment: CDR1 SGHDN and CDR2 FVKESK. The CDR3 consists of 12 residues. V lost 2 bases and J lost 7, with 6 bases in between. Written as DNA, the CDR3 is TGTGCCAGCAGCCAAAGTGCTAACACCATATATTTT. It translates to CASSQSANTIYF.

V usage is TRBV29-1 and J usage is TRBJ1-2, with 7 bases lining up with TRBD1. V was clipped by 3 bases and J by 8 bases; unmatched bases: 9. Germline lookup yields CDR1 SQVTM and CDR2 ANQGSEA. The CDR3 runs to 13 residues. The CDR3 sequence is CSVETGYPGGYTF. The CDR3 DNA is TGCAGCGTTGAGACAGGGTACCCGGGGGGCTACACCTTC.

This clone has a handful of counts. The rearrangement links TRBV15 to TRBJ2-7, with 12 bases fitting TRBD2. J was trimmed by 3 bases and V by 6 bases; bases with no gene match: 3. Germline V CDR1 and CDR2: LNHNV, YYDKDF (reference sequence). There are 14 residues in the CDR3. The CDR3 DNA is TGTGCCACCAGGGCGACTAGCGGGAGCTACGAGCAGTACTTC. It codes for CATRATSGSYEQYF.

This chain links TRBV27 with TRBJ2-3; D remains unclear. In germline, CDR1 is MNHEY, CDR2 SMNVEV (reference sequence). This CDR3 comprises 15 residues. Trimming shortened V by 3 bases and J by 6 bases, and 16 bases separated the two germline ends. The CDR3 DNA is TGTGCCAGCAGTTTTAGTGGGATTGTCAGCGATACGCAGTATTTT. Protein product: CASSFSGIVSDTQYF.

J is TRBJ2-1 and V is TRBV5-1; 10 nucleotides align to TRBD2. CDR3 size: 16 residues. Germline V gene data show CDR1 as SGHRS and CDR2 as YFSETQ. The junction had 7 bases not matched to a gene; V was cut back by 2 bases and J by 5 bases. DNA for the CDR3: TGCGCCAGCAGCTTACTTTCTAGCGGGAGCAACAATGAGCAGTTCTTC. Translated: CASSLLSSGSNNEQFF.

The chain uses TRBV5-4 and TRBJ2-5, with TRBD2 matching 9 bases. Germline CDR1 SGHNT, CDR2 YYREEE (reference sequence). V trimming: 4 bases; J trimming: 2 bases; junction bases outside the gene matches: 3. The CDR3 has 14 residues. This CDR3 is CASSEGLAQETQYF. The CDR3 DNA sequence: TGTGCCAGCAGCGAGGGACTAGCTCAAGAGACCCAGTACTTC.

V is TRBV5-1 and J is TRBJ1-2; 10 positions match TRBD1. Germline lookup yields CDR1 SGHRS and CDR2 YFSETQ. There are 15 residues in the CDR3. With V trimmed by 3 bases and J by 6 bases, 8 bases remained unmatched. CDR3: CASSWGQGRSDGYTF. CDR3 coding DNA: TGCGCCAGCAGCTGGGGACAGGGGAGAAGCGATGGCTACACCTTC.